A selection of T cell receptor beta chains follows, all from one sample in a study of OX40 agonist ivuxolimab in advanced cancers. Method: immunoSEQ multiplex PCR; TCRdb's copy keeps in-frame clones and lacks some. The table has tens of thousands of clones, roughly three quarters seen once. The sequenced sample was CD4+ or CD8+ T cells sorted from blood, obtained in a trial of the OX40 agonist ivuxolimab. The receptor source for this set is an adult with an advanced solid tumor such as melanoma, head and neck, liver or kidney cancer. The CDR3 runs from the conserved cysteine through the conserved F or W. A D gene is named only where the DNA matches it firmly. The size field is filled for only some rows; it gives once, few, many or a size class.

clone size	V gene	J gene	D gene	CDR3 DNA	CDR3 protein
-	TRBV23-1	TRBJ2-7	-	TGCGCCAGCAGTCAATCTCCCCGGGACATAGTCCCTTACGAGCAGTACTTC	CASSQSPRDIVPYEQYF
-	TRBV7-3	TRBJ2-3	-	TGTGCCAGCAGCTTTCTTCGGGGGGATACGCAGTATTTT	CASSFLRGDTQYF
-	TRBV27	TRBJ1-1	TRBD1	TGTGCCAGCAGTACCGCCAGGGGGCCACCAGAAGCTTTCTTT	CASSTARGPPEAFF
few	TRBV5-6	TRBJ1-1	-	TGTGCCAGCAGCTTTGCGGCTGAAGCTTTCTTT	CASSFAAEAFF
once	TRBV7-9	TRBJ1-1	-	TGTGCCAGCAGCTTAGCGTCTGGCCCCATGGGCACTGAAGCTTTCTTT	CASSLASGPMGTEAFF
-	TRBV6-5	TRBJ2-7	TRBD1	TGTGCCAGCAAGCGGCGGCAGGGGGCGCCCGAGCAGTACTTC	CASKRRQGAPEQYF
-	TRBV6-5	TRBJ1-2	-	TGTGCCACCTTGACGGCCGTCTATGGCTACACCTTC	CATLTAVYGYTF
-	TRBV7-2	TRBJ2-7	TRBD2	TGTGCCAGCAGCTTATTCTCTAGCGGGCTCTCCTACGAGCAGTACTTC	CASSLFSSGLSYEQYF
many	TRBV7-9	TRBJ1-4	-	TGTGCCAGCAGCCGGGTGGCTAATGAAAAACTGTTTTTT	CASSRVANEKLFF
-	TRBV27	TRBJ2-5	-	TGTGCCAGCAGACTGATGGGGGCGTACCAAGAGACCCAGTACTTC	CASRLMGAYQETQYF
-	TRBV10-3	TRBJ2-3	-	TGTGCCATCAGTGGGAACACAGATACGCAGTATTTT	CAISGNTDTQYF
-	TRBV19	TRBJ2-5	TRBD2	TGTGCCAGTAGTACACCCGGGACTAGCGGGAAAGAGACCCAGTACTTC	CASSTPGTSGKETQYF
-	TRBV18	TRBJ1-5	-	TGTGCCAGCTCGTCGAGGGGTGACAATCAGCCCCAGCATTTT	CASSSRGDNQPQHF
once	TRBV18	TRBJ1-1	TRBD1	TGTGCCAGCTCCCCTACAGGGGACACTGAAGCTTTCTTT	CASSPTGDTEAFF
-	TRBV7-9	TRBJ2-2	-	TGTGCCAGCACCTCAGGGGAAGGGGCCGGGGAGCTGTTTTTT	CASTSGEGAGELFF
once	TRBV7-2	TRBJ1-2	TRBD1	TGTGCCAGCAGCTTAGCCTCGTCAGGGGGTAGCGGCTATGGCTACACCTTC	CASSLASSGGSGYGYTF
-	TRBV6-5	TRBJ2-7	TRBD2	TGTGCCAGCAGTGCACTAGCGGGACCCTACGAGCAGTACTTC	CASSALAGPYEQYF
-	TRBV18	TRBJ2-2	-	TGTGCCAGCTCAGTGGGGCAGGTCGCGAACACCGGGGAGCTGTTTTTT	CASSVGQVANTGELFF
-	TRBV15	TRBJ1-2	-	TGTGCCACCAGCAGAGATGAAGGACAAAAGATCTACACCTTC	CATSRDEGQKIYTF
once	TRBV28	TRBJ2-6	-	TGTGCCAGCAGGCTATCGGGGCTACAGGCCCCTGGGGCCAACGTCCTGACTTTC	CASRLSGLQAPGANVLTF
-	TRBV19	TRBJ2-2	TRBD2	TGTGCCAGTAGTATTAGACCTAGCGGTTACACCGGGGAGCTGTTTTTT	CASSIRPSGYTGELFF
-	TRBV27	TRBJ1-2	-	TGTGCCAGCAGGAGTTTGGGGGGGGAGGGAGCTAACTATGGCTACACCTTC	CASRSLGGEGANYGYTF
-	TRBV6-5	TRBJ2-1	TRBD2	TGTGCCAGCAGTTCCGCGGGAGGGCCTCCCAATGAGCAGTTCTTC	CASSSAGGPPNEQFF
-	TRBV5-1	TRBJ1-4	-	TGCGCCAGCAGCTCAAGCGTGATGAATGAAAAACTGTTTTTT	CASSSSVMNEKLFF
-	TRBV30	TRBJ2-1	-	TGTGCCTGGATACACGGGTTGTACAATGAGCAGTTCTTC	CAWIHGLYNEQFF
once	TRBV28	TRBJ1-2	-	TGTGCCAGCAGTTTACCGGGGCAGTATGGCTACACCTTC	CASSLPGQYGYTF
-	TRBV7-9	TRBJ1-1	-	TGTGCCAGCAGCCCCGACCCCAGAAACACTGAAGCTTTCTTT	CASSPDPRNTEAFF
-	TRBV2	TRBJ2-3	-	TGTGCCAGCAGTGATCCTTCCGGCCATCCGCAGTATTTT	CASSDPSGHPQYF
few	TRBV7-9	TRBJ1-1	TRBD1	TGTGCCAGCAGCTTCACAGGGGGGAACACTGAAGCTTTCTTT	CASSFTGGNTEAFF
-	TRBV6-5	TRBJ1-6	-	TGTGCCAGCAGCCCCGGGATCATTAATTCACCCCTCCACTTT	CASSPGIINSPLHF
few	TRBV12-1	TRBJ2-1	-	TGTGCCAGCAGCTTTGGGGTAGCGGGGGGCCTAAGCTCCTACAATGAGCAGTTCTTC	CASSFGVAGGLSSYNEQFF
-	TRBV30	TRBJ1-5	-	TGTGCCTGGAGGGTAGGGGGGGGAAGGTATCAGCCCCAGCATTTT	CAWRVGGGRYQPQHF
-	TRBV5-4	TRBJ1-4	-	TGTGCCAGCAGCTTGGGGAATAATGAAAAACTGTTTTTT	CASSLGNNEKLFF
-	TRBV6-5	TRBJ2-1	TRBD2	TGTGCCAGCACCCCCGGGACTAGCGGGAGTAGTGAGCAGTTCTTC	CASTPGTSGSSEQFF
-	TRBV18	TRBJ2-5	-	TGTGCCAGCTCCGCTAGCGTCAGGGCCCAAGAGACCCAGCACTTC	CASSASVRAQETQHF
few	TRBV4-1	TRBJ1-2	TRBD1	TGCGCCAGCAGCCAAGATCCAGGGGGCCGAGGCTACACCTTC	CASSQDPGGRGYTF
-	TRBV9	TRBJ2-1	TRBD2	TGTGCCAGCAGCGTGACTAGCGGGGGGCTGGATGAGCAGTTCTTC	CASSVTSGGLDEQFF
few	TRBV7-2	TRBJ1-5	TRBD1	TGTGCCAGCAGCTTAGTGGGACAGGAATATAGCAATCAGCCCCAGCATTTT	CASSLVGQEYSNQPQHF
-	TRBV11-2	TRBJ1-6	-	TGTGCCAGCAGCTTAGAGTCCGGGGATAATTCACCCCTCCACTTT	CASSLESGDNSPLHF
-	TRBV6-5	TRBJ2-3	-	TGTGCCAGCAGTTACTCGAAGGCGGACTCCACAGATACGCAGTATTTT	CASSYSKADSTDTQYF
-	TRBV13	TRBJ2-6	TRBD1	TGTGCCAGCAGGACTGACAGGGCTGGGGCCAACGTCCTGACTTTC	CASRTDRAGANVLTF
-	TRBV6-5	TRBJ2-1	-	TGTGCCAGCAGGGACTCGACAGTAAACAATGAGCAGTTCTTC	CASRDSTVNNEQFF
once	TRBV7-9	TRBJ2-7	-	TGTGCCAGCAGCCGGGGTTTTACAGGGTCCTACGAGCAGTACTTC	CASSRGFTGSYEQYF
-	TRBV7-2	TRBJ2-5	TRBD2	TGTGCCAGCAGCCAAGGACTAGCGGGGAAAGAGACCCAGTACTTC	CASSQGLAGKETQYF
-	TRBV28	TRBJ2-5	-	TGTGCCAGCAGTTCTAGCGTGGAGACCCAGTACTTC	CASSSSVETQYF
-	TRBV12-5	TRBJ2-2	TRBD1	TGTGCTAGTGGTTTGGCCCGGGACAGCGCGAACACCGGGGAGCTGTTTTTT	CASGLARDSANTGELFF
-	TRBV6-6	TRBJ2-7	-	TGTGCCAGCAGCCCTACGGGAGTCGAGCAGTACTTC	CASSPTGVEQYF
-	TRBV5-4	TRBJ2-6	TRBD1	TGTGCCAGCAGACAAACAGGGGCTGGGGCCAACGTCCTGACTTTC	CASRQTGAGANVLTF
-	TRBV29-1	TRBJ2-3	-	TGCAGCGTCGCTCAAGGAGGGACAGATACGCAGTATTTT	CSVAQGGTDTQYF
many	TRBV18	TRBJ2-7	-	TGTGCCAGCTCACCGGATCGTAGGGACGAGCAGTACTTC	CASSPDRRDEQYF
-	TRBV7-2	TRBJ1-6	-	TGTGCCAGCAGCTTAGAACTGGGCTCCTATAATTCACCCCTCCACTTT	CASSLELGSYNSPLHF
few	TRBV28	TRBJ1-5	-	TGTGCCAGCCGCGGGGCAAGTCAGCCCCAGCATTTT	CASRGASQPQHF
-	TRBV5-1	TRBJ1-1	-	TGCGCCAGCAGCTTTTTCGACAGGAGGACTGAAGCTTTCTTT	CASSFFDRRTEAFF
-	TRBV2	TRBJ2-6	TRBD1	TGTGCCAGCAGTGGAGGGACAGGGATCTCTGGGGCCAACGTCCTGACTTTC	CASSGGTGISGANVLTF
-	TRBV11-2	TRBJ1-1	-	TGTGCCAGCAGCTTCGGGCGGAACACTGAAGCTTTCTTT	CASSFGRNTEAFF